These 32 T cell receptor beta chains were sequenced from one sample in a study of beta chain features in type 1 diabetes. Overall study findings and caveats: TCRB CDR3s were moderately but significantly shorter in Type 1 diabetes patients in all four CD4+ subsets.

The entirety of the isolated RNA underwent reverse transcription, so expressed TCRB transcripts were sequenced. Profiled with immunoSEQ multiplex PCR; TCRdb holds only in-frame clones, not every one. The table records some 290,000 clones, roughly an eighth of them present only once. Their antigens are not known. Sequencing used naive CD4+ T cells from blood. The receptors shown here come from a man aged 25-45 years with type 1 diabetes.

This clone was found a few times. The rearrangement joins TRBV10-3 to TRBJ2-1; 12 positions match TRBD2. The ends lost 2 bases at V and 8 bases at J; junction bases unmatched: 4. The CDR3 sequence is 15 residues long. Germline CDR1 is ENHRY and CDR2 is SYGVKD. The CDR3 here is CAISEGLAGRDEQFF. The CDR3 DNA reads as TGTGCCATCAGTGAGGGACTAGCGGGAAGGGATGAGCAGTTCTTC.

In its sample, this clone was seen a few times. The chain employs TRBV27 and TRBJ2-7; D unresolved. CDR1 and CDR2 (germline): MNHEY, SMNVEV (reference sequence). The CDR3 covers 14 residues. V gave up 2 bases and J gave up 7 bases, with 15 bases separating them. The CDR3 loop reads CASSLLAVMREQYF. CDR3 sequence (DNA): TGTGCCAGCAGTTTACTGGCGGTTATGAGGGAGCAGTACTTC.

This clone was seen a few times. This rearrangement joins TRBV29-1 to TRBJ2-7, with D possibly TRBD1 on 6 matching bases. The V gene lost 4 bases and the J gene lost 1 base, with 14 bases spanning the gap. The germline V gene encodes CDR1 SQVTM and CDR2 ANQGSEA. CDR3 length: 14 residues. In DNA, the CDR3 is TGCAGCGTTGGTTCCCAAACAGGGTCCTACGAGCAGTACTTC. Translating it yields CSVGSQTGSYEQYF.

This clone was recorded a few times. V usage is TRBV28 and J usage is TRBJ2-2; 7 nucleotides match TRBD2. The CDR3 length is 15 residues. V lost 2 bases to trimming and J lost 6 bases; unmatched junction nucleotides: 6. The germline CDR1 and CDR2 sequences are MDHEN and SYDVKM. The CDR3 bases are TGTGCCAGCAGTTTAGCGGGAGATCCCCCCGGGGAGCTGTTTTTT. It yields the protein CASSLAGDPPGELFF.

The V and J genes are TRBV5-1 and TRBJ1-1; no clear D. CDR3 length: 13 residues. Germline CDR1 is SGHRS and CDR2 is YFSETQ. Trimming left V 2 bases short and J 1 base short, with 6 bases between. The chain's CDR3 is CASSLRRNTEAFF. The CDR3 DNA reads TGCGCCAGCAGCTTAAGGAGGAACACTGAAGCTTTCTTT.

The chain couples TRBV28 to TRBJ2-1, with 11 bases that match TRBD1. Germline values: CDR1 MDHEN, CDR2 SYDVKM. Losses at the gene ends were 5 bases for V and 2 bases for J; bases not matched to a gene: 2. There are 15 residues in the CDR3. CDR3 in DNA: TGTGCCAGCAGTCCGGACAGGGGGCCCTACAATGAGCAGTTCTTC. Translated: CASSPDRGPYNEQFF.

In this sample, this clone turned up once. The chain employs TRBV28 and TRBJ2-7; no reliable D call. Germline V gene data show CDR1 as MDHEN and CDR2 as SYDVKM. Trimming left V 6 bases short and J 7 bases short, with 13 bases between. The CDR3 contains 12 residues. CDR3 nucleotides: TGTGCCAGCAGCGAGATGAGGCGAGAGCAGTACTTC. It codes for CASSEMRREQYF.

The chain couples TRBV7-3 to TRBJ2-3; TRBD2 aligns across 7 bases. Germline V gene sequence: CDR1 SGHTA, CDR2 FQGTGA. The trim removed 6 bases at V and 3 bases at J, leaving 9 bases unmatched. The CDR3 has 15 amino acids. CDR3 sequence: CASSSSGTITDTQYF. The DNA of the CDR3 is TGTGCCAGCAGTTCCTCCGGGACTATAACAGATACGCAGTATTTT. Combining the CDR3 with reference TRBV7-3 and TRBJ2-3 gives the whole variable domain GAGVSQTPSNKVTEKGKYVELRCDPISGHTALYWYRQSLGQGPEFLIYFQGTGAADDSGLPNDRFFAVRPEGSVSTLKIQRTERGDSAVYLCASSSSGTITDTQYFGPGTRLTVL.

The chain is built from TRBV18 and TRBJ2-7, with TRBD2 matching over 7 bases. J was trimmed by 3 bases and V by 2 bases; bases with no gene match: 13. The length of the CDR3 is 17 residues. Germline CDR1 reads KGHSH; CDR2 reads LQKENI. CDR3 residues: CASSPGVLGGTYYEQYF. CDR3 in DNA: TGTGCCAGCTCACCAGGGGTCTTGGGGGGGACCTACTACGAGCAGTACTTC.

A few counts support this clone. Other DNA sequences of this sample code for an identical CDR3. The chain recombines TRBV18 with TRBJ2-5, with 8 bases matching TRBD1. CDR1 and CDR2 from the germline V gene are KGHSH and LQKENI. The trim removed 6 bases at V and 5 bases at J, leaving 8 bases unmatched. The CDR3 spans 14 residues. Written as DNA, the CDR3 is TGTGCCAGCTCTCCAGGACAGGGCGGGGAGACCCAGTACTTC. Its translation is CASSPGQGGETQYF. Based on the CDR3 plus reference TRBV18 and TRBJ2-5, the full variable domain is NAGVMQNPRHLVRRRGQEARLRCSPMKGHSHVYWYRQLPEEGLKFMVYLQKENIIDESGMPKERFSAEFPKEGPSILRIQQVVRGDSAAYFCASSPGQGGETQYFGPGTRLLVL.

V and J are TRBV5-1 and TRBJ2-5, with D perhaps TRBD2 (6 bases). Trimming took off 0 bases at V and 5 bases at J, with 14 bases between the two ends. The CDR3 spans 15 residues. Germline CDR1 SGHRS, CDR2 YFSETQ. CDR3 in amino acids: CASSLVGPGGETQYF. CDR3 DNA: TGCGCCAGCAGCTTGGTAGGGCCCGGAGGGGAGACCCAGTACTTC.

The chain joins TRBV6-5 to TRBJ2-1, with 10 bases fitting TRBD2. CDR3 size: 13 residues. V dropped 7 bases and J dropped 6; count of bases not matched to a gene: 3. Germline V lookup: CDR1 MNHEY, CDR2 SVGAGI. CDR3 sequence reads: CASTRTSGNEQFF. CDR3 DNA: TGTGCCAGCACCAGGACTAGCGGCAATGAGCAGTTCTTC.

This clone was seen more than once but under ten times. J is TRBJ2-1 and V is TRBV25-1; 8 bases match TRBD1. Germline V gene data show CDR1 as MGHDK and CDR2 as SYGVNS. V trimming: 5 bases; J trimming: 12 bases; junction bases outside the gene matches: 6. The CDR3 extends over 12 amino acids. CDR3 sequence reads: CASSPPGTGQFF. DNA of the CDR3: TGTGCCAGCAGTCCCCCCGGGACAGGGCAGTTCTTC.

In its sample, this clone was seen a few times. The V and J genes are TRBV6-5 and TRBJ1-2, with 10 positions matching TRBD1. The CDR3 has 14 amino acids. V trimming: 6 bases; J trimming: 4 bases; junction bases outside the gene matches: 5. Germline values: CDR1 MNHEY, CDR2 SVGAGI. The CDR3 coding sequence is TGTGCCAGCAGACCGGGACAGGGGATCTATGGCTACACCTTC. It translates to CASRPGQGIYGYTF.

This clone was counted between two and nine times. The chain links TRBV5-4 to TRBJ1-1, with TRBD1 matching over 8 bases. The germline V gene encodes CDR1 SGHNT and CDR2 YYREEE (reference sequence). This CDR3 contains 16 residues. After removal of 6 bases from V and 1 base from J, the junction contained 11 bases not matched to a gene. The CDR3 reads CASTMGGTGKNTEAFF. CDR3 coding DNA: TGTGCCAGCACCATGGGAGGGACAGGCAAGAACACTGAAGCTTTCTTT.

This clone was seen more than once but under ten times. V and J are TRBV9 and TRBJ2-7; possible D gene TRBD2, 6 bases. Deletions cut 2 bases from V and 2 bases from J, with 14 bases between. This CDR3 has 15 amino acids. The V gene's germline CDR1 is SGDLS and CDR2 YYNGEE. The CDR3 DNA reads TGTGCCAGCAGCGTCGACGGGACTCGGACCTACGAGCAGTACTTC. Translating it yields CASSVDGTRTYEQYF.

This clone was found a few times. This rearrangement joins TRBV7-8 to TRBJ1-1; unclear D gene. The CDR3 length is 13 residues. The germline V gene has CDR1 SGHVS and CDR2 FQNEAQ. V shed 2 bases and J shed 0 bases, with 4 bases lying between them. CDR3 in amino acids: CASSLLMNTEAFF. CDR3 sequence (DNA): TGTGCCAGCAGCTTACTTATGAACACTGAAGCTTTCTTT.

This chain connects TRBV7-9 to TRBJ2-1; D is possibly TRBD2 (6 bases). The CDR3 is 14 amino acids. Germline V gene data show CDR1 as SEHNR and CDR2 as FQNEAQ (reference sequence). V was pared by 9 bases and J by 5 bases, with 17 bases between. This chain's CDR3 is CASQTGGFDNEQFF. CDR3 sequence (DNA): TGTGCCAGTCAGACCGGAGGGTTTGACAATGAGCAGTTCTTC.

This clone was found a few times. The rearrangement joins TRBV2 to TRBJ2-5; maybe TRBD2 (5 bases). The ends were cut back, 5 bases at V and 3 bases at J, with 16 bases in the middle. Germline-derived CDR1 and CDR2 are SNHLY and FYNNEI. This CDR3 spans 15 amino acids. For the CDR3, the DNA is TGTGCCAGCAGTTATCAAGATCAGGAGGAAGAGACCCAGTACTTC. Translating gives CASSYQDQEEETQYF.

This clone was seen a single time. In DNA, the CDR3 is TGTGCCTGGAGACTAGCGGGATCCTACGAGCAGTACTTC. This translates into CAWRLAGSYEQYF. The chain employs TRBV30 and TRBJ2-7; TRBD2 aligns across 10 bases. V shed 3 bases, J shed 1 base, and the junction held 0 bases outside the gene matches. Germline-derived CDR1 and CDR2 are GTSNPN and SVGIG (reference sequence). The CDR3 is made up of 13 amino acids.

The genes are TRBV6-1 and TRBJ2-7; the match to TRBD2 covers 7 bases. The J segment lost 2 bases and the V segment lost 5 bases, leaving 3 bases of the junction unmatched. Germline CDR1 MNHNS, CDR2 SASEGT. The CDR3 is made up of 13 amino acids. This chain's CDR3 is CASSRAGTYEQYF. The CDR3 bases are TGTGCCAGCAGTAGAGCGGGAACCTACGAGCAGTACTTC.

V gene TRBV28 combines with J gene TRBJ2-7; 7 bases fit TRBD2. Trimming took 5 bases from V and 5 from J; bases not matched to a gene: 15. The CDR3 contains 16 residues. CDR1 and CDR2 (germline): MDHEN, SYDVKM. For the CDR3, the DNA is TGTGCCAGCAGTCTCCCTGGGATGGGAGGGCCGGACGAGCAGTACTTC. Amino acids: CASSLPGMGGPDEQYF.

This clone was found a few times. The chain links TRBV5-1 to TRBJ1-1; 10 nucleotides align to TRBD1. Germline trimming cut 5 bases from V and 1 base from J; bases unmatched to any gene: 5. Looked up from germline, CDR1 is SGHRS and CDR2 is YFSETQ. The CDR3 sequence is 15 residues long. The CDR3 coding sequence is TGCGCCAGCAGATTCCGGACAGGGGGGAACACTGAAGCTTTCTTT. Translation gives CASRFRTGGNTEAFF.

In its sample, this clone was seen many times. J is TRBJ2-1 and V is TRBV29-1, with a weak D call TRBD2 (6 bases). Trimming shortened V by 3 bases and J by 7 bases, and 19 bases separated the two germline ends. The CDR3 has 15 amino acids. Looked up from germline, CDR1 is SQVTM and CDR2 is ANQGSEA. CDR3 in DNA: TGCAGCGTTGAGGAGGGCAGCGGGTCGGGGAATGAGCAGTTCTTC. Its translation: CSVEEGSGSGNEQFF.

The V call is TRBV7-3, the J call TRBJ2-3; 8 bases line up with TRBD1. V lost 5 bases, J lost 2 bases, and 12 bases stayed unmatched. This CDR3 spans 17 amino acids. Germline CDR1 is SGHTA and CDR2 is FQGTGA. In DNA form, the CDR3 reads TGTGCCAGCAGCCTTACCTCCGGGACAGGAAACACAGATACGCAGTATTTT. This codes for CASSLTSGTGNTDTQYF.

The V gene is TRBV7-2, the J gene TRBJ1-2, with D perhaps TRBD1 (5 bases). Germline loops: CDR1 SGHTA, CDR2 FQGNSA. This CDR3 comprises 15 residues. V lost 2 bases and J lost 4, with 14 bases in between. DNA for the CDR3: TGTGCCAGCAGCTTACTGCCCGACAGCCTCTATGGCTACACCTTC. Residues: CASSLLPDSLYGYTF.

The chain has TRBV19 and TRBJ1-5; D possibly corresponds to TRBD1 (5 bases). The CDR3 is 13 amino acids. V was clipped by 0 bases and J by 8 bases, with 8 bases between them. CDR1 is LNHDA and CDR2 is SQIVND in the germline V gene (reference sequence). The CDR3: CASSIDRAKPQHF. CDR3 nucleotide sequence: TGTGCCAGTAGTATAGACAGGGCTAAGCCCCAGCATTTT.

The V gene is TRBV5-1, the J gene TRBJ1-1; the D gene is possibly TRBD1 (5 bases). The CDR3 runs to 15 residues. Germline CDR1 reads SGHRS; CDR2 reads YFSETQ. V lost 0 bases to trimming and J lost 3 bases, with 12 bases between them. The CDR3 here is CASSLGGEGYTEAFF. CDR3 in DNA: TGCGCCAGCAGCTTGGGAGGGGAGGGGTACACTGAAGCTTTCTTT.

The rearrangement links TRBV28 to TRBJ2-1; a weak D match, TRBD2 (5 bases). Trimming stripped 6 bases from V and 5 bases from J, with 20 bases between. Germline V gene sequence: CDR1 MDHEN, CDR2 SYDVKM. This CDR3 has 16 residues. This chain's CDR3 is CASSPPGVKGDNEQFF. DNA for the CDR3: TGTGCCAGCAGCCCTCCCGGGGTAAAGGGCGACAATGAGCAGTTCTTC.

CDR3 sequence: CAWRGIGNTIYF. The CDR3 bases are TGTGCCTGGAGGGGCATTGGAAACACCATATATTTT. This chain joins TRBV30 and TRBJ1-3; D remains unclear. The germline V and J ends were trimmed by 3 bases and 3 bases, with 6 bases remaining between them. The CDR3 covers 12 residues. Germline CDR1 is GTSNPN and CDR2 is SVGIG (reference sequence).

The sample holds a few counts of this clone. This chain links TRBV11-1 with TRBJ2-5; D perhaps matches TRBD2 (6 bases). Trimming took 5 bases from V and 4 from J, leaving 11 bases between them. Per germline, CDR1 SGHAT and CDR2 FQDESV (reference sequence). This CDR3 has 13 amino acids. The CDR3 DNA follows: TGTGCCAGCAGCCGGGAGTTAGCAGAGACCCAGTACTTC. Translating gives CASSRELAETQYF.

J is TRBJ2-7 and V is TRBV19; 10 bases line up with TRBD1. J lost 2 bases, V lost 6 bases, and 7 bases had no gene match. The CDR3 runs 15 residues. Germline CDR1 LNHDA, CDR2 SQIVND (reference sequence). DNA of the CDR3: TGTGCCAGTAGCGACGAGGGACAGGGGCCCTACGAGCAGTACTTC. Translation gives CASSDEGQGPYEQYF.